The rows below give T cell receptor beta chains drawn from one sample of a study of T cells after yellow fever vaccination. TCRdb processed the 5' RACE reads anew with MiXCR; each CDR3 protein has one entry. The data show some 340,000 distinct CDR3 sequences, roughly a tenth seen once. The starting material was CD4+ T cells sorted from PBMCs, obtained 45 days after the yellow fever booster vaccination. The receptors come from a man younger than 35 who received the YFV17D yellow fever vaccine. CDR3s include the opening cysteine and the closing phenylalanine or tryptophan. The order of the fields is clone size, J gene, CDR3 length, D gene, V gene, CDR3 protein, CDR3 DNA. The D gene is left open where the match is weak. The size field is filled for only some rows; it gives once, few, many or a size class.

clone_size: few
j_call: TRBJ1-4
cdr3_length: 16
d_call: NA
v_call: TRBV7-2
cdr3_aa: CASSLGQAATNEKLFF
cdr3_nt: TGTGCCAGCAGCTTAGGTCAGGCTGCGACTAATGAAAAACTGTTTTTT

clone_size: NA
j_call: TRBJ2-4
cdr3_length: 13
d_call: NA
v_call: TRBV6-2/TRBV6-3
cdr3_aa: CAVSAAGPGLQYF
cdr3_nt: TGTGCCGTATCTGCGGCAGGACCGGGGTTACAGTACTTC

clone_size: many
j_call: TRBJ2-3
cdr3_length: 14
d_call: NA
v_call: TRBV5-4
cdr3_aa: CASSLKSPTDTQYF
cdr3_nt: TGTGCCAGCAGCTTAAAATCCCCCACAGATACGCAGTATTTT

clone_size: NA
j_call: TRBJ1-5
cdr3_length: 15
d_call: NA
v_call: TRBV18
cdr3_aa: CASSPNQANNQPQHF
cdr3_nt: TGTGCCAGCTCACCCAACCAGGCTAACAATCAGCCCCAGCATTTT

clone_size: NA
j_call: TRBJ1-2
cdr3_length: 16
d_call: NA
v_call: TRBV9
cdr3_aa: CASSARGKSSNYGYTF
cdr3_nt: TGTGCCAGCAGCGCAAGGGGAAAGAGCTCTAACTATGGCTACACCTTC

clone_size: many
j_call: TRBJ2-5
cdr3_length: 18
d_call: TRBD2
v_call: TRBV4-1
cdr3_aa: CASSQASGTSGEQETQYF
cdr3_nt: TGCGCCAGCAGCCAAGCTTCCGGGACTAGCGGGGAGCAAGAGACCCAGTACTTC

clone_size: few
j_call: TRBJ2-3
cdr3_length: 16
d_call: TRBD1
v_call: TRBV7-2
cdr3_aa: CASRPDRGLGTDTQYF
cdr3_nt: TGTGCCAGCAGACCGGACAGGGGGCTGGGGACAGATACGCAGTATTTT

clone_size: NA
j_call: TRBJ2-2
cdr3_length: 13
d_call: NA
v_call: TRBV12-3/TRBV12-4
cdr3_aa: CASSLGVAGELFF
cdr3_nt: TGTGCCAGCAGTTTAGGGGTGGCCGGGGAGCTGTTTTTT

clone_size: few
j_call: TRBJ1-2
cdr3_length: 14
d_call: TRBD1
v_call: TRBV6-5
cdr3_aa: CASSYLRDRAGYTF
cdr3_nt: TGTGCCAGCAGTTACCTCCGGGACAGGGCTGGCTACACCTTC

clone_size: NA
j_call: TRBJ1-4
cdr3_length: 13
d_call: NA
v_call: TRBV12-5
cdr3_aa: CASGDIDGLVLFF
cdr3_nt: TGTGCTAGTGGTGACATAGACGGACTGGTACTGTTTTTT

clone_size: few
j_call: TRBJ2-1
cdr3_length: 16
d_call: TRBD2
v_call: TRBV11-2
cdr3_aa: CASSFSLAGGPNEQFF
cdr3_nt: TGTGCCAGCAGCTTTTCTCTAGCGGGGGGCCCCAATGAGCAGTTCTTC

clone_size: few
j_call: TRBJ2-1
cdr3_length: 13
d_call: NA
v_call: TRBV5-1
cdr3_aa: CASSLGDFNEQFF
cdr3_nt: TGCGCCAGCAGCTTGGGGGATTTTAATGAGCAGTTCTTC

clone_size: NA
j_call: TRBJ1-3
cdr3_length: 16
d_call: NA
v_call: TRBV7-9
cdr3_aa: CASSLDLGALGNTIYF
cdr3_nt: TGTGCCAGCAGCTTAGATTTGGGGGCGCTTGGAAACACCATATATTTT

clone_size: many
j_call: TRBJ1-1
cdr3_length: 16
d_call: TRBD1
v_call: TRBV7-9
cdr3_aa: CASSSRATGGGTEAFF
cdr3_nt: TGTGCCAGCAGCTCTAGGGCGACAGGGGGTGGGACTGAAGCTTTCTTT

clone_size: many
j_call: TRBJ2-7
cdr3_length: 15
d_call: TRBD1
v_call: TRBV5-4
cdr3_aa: CASSPGTGSSYEQYF
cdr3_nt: TGTGCCAGCAGCCCTGGGACAGGGAGCTCCTACGAGCAGTACTTC

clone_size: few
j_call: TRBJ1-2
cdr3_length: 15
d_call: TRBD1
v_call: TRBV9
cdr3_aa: CASSASGGVNYGYTF
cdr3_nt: TGTGCCAGCAGCGCCTCAGGGGGCGTAAACTATGGCTACACCTTC

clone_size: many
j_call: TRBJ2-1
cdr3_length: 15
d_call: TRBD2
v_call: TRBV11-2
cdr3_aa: CASSFSGANYNEQFF
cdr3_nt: TGTGCCAGCAGCTTTAGCGGGGCTAATTACAATGAGCAGTTCTTC

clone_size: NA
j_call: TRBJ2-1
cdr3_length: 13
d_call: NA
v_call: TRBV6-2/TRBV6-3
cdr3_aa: CASRDTLSIRAFF
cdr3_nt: TGTGCCAGCAGAGATACTCTGTCAATAAGGGCGTTCTTC

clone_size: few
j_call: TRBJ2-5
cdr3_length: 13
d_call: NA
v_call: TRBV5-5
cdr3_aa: CASSLTPGETQYF
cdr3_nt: TGTGCCAGCAGCCTAACGCCGGGTGAGACCCAGTACTTC

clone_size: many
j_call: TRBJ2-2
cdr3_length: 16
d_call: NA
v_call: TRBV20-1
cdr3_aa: CSARDHLAGLGGELFF
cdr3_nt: TGCAGTGCTAGAGATCACTTGGCAGGGCTCGGCGGGGAGCTGTTTTTT

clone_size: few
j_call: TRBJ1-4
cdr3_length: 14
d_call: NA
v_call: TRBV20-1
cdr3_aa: CSAPGGGTNEKLFF
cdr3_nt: TGCAGTGCTCCCGGAGGAGGGACTAATGAAAAACTGTTTTTT

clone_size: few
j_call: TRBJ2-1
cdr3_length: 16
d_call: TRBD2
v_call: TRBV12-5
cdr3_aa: CASGPGGPRWGNEQFF
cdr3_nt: TGTGCTAGTGGCCCGGGGGGACCAAGGTGGGGCAATGAGCAGTTCTTC

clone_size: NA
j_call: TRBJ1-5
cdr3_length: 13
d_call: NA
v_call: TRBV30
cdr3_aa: CAWSAQGNQPQHF
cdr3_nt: TGTGCCTGGAGTGCACAGGGAAATCAGCCCCAGCATTTT

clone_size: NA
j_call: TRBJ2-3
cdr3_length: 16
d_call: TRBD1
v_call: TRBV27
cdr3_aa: CASSPLQGVSTDTQYF
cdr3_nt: TGTGCCAGCAGTCCCTTACAGGGGGTAAGCACAGATACGCAGTATTTT

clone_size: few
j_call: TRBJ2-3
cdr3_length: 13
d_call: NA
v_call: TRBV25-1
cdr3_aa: CASSEHATDTQYF
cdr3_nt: TGTGCCAGCAGTGAACACGCCACAGATACGCAGTATTTT

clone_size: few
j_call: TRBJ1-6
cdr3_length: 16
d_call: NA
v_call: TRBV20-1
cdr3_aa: CSAALVSGHYNSPLHF
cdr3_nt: TGCAGTGCTGCCCTCGTTTCGGGACACTATAATTCACCCCTCCACTTT

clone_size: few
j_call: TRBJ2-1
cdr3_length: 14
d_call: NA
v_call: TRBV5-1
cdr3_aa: CASSLLQGDNEQFF
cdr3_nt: TGCGCCAGCAGCTTGCTACAGGGTGACAATGAGCAGTTCTTC

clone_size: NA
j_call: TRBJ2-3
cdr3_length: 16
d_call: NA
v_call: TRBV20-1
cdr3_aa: CSARDPGGRLTDTQYF
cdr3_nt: TGCAGTGCTAGAGATCCTGGCGGTCGACTCACAGATACGCAGTATTTT

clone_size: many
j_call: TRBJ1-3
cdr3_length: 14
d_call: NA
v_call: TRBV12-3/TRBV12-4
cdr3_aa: CASSLGQPGNTIYF
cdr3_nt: TGTGCCAGCAGTTTGGGTCAGCCTGGAAACACCATATATTTT

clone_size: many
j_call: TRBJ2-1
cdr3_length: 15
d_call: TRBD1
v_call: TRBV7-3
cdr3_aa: CASSDGTVRRDEQFF
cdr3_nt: TGTGCCAGCAGCGACGGGACAGTTCGACGCGATGAGCAGTTCTTC

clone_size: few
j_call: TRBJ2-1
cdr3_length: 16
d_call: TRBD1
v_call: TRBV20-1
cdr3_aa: CSANTRQGSSYNEQFF
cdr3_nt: TGCAGTGCCAATACTCGACAGGGGAGCTCCTACAATGAGCAGTTCTTC

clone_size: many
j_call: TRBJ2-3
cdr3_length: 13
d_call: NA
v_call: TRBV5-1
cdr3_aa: CASSGTGTDTQYF
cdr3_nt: TGTGCCAGCAGTGGGACTGGCACAGATACGCAGTATTTT

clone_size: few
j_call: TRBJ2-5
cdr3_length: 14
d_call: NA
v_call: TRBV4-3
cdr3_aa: CASSQEWRGETQYF
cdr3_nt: TGCGCCAGCAGCCAAGAGTGGCGAGGAGAGACCCAGTACTTC

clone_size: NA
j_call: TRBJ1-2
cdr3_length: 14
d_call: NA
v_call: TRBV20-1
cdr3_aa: CSARDQVRVGGYTF
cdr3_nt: TGCAGTGCTAGAGATCAGGTCAGGGTCGGTGGCTACACCTTC

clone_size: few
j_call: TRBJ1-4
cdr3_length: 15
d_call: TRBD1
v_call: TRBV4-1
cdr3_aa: CASSQSGTVNEKLFF
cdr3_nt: TGCGCCAGCAGCCAGTCCGGGACAGTGAATGAAAAACTGTTTTTT

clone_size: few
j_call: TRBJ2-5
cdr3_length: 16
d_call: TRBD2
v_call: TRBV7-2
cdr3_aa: CASSLAVAGAQETQYF
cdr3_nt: TGTGCCAGCAGCTTAGCAGTAGCGGGGGCCCAAGAGACCCAGTACTTC

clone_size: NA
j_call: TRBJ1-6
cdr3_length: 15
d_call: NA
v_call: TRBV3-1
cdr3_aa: CASSQSHGGSSPLHF
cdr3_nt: TGTGCCAGCAGCCAGTCCCACGGGGGTAGTTCACCCCTCCACTTT

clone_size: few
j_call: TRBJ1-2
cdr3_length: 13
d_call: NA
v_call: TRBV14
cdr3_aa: CASSWTANYGYTF
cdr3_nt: TGTGCCAGCAGCTGGACGGCTAACTATGGCTACACCTTC

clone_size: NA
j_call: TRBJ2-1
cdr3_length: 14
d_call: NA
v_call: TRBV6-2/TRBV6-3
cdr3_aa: CASSSTILYNEQFF
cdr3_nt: TGTGCCAGCAGTTCCACAATCCTATACAATGAGCAGTTCTTC

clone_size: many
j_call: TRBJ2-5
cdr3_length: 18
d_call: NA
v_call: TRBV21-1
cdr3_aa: CASSKEYRGQGSQETQYF
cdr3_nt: TGTGCCAGCAGCAAAGAGTATAGAGGACAGGGATCCCAAGAGACCCAGTACTTC